This record covers a single T cell receptor (beta chain). In the original workflow: Estimates of nucleated cell counts were drawn from the amplification of reference gene primers. Profiling relied on immunoSEQ multiplex PCR, and the TCRdb table lists in-frame clones only, not all of them. V and J calls and clone size are copied from that table; D and trimming were computed from the DNA. The table records tens of thousands of clones, around 83% of them present only once. These data belong to a study of blood T cell repertoires in COVID-19. Whole-study context: The United States, Italy and Spain provided the acute and convalescent COVID-19 samples.

The Seattle site enrolled patients during active infection and followed them longitudinally. Sequencing input: peripheral blood. This sequence was found in a man aged 25 to 40 with COVID-19, enrolled during active disease.

The CDR3 coding sequence is TGTGCCAGCTCACCGGTTCTGATTCAGGAGCAGTACTTC. Amino acids: CASSPVLIQEQYF. The chain has TRBV18 and TRBJ2-7; D not resolved. The V and J ends lost 3 bases and 7 bases respectively, with 13 bases between them. Germline CDR1 is KGHSH and CDR2 is LQKENI. The CDR3 sequence is 13 residues long. The full variable domain, rest sourced from reference TRBV18 and TRBJ2-7, is NAGVMQNPRHLVRRRGQEARLRCSPMKGHSHVYWYRQLPEEGLKFMVYLQKENIIDESGMPKERFSAEFPKEGPSILRIQQVVRGDSAAYFCASSPVLIQEQYFGPGTRLTVT.